A selection of T cell receptor beta chains follows, all from one sample in a study of OX40 agonist ivuxolimab in advanced cancers. The data were produced by immunoSEQ multiplex PCR, yet TCRdb's version contains in-frame clones alone and is incomplete. The table has approximately 77,000 clones, 90% seen once. Source: CD4+ or CD8+ T cells sorted from blood, taken in a trial of the OX40 agonist ivuxolimab. These receptors all stem from an adult with an advanced solid tumor such as melanoma, head and neck, liver or kidney cancer. CDR3s include the opening cysteine and the closing phenylalanine or tryptophan. D genes are given only for firm matches. Clone size is shown for a subset of rows, as once, few, many or a class of expanded clone.

j_call clone_size v_call d_call cdr3_nt cdr3_aa
TRBJ2-5 . TRBV7-2 TRBD2 TGTGCCAGCAGCCCGAGACTAGCGGGGGCCCAAGAGACCCAGTACTTC CASSPRLAGAQETQYF
TRBJ1-1 . TRBV5-1 . TGCGCCAGCAGCTTGAGCGGGGGGATGAACACTGAAGCTTTCTTT CASSLSGGMNTEAFF
TRBJ1-5 . TRBV10-2 . TGCGCCAGCAGTGATTCCGGCAATCAGCCCCAGCATTTT CASSDSGNQPQHF
TRBJ1-2 . TRBV7-8 . TGTGCCAGCAGCCCCTTCTCACAGGGCAATAACTATGGCTACACCTTC CASSPFSQGNNYGYTF
TRBJ1-2 . TRBV2 . TGTGCCAGCAGTGAAGTCCCGGGGGTCTATGGCTACACCTTC CASSEVPGVYGYTF
TRBJ1-4 once TRBV7-9 TRBD1 TGTGCCAGCAGCCCAGCAACGGGACAGGGGAGAAAACTGTTTTTT CASSPATGQGRKLFF
TRBJ1-5 . TRBV7-2 . TGTGCCAGCAGCTTAGGAGGGATATATAGCAATCAGCCCCAGCATTTT CASSLGGIYSNQPQHF
TRBJ2-7 . TRBV7-9 . TGTGCCAGCAGCTTAGATGGCGGGACAGAGGTTTACGAGCAGTACTTC CASSLDGGTEVYEQYF
TRBJ2-3 . TRBV20-1 . TGCAGTGCTAGCACAGATACGCAGTATTTT CSASTDTQYF
TRBJ1-1 . TRBV27 TRBD1 TGTGCCAGCAGTAACAGGGGGCGGAGTGAAGCTTTCTTT CASSNRGRSEAFF
TRBJ2-1 . TRBV7-9 . TGTGCCAGCAGCTTAGGTGGGAGCCTGAGTCCCTACAATGAGCAGTTCTTC CASSLGGSLSPYNEQFF
TRBJ1-5 . TRBV7-8 . TGTGCCAGCAGCTTAAGAGGGAGCAATCAGCCCCAGCATTTT CASSLRGSNQPQHF
TRBJ1-2 . TRBV15 . TGTGCCACCAGCGTTAGCGAGGGTGGCTACACCTTC CATSVSEGGYTF
TRBJ1-1 . TRBV19 . TGTGCCAGTAGGGGACTAGGGGGCACTGAAGCTTTCTTT CASRGLGGTEAFF
TRBJ2-7 . TRBV10-3 TRBD1 TGTGCCATCAGCGGAGGGACAGGGGCCTACGAGCAGTACTTC CAISGGTGAYEQYF
TRBJ2-2 . TRBV19 TRBD2 TGTGCCAGTAGTACGGGACTAGTTAACACCGGGGAGCTGTTTTTT CASSTGLVNTGELFF
TRBJ2-7 . TRBV7-2 TRBD2 TGTGCCAGCAGCTTAGCAGGGGACTACAACGAGCAGTACTTC CASSLAGDYNEQYF
TRBJ2-1 . TRBV11-2 . TGTGCCAGCAGCTTAGCTCAACTTCTCTCCTACAATGAGCAGTTCTTC CASSLAQLLSYNEQFF
TRBJ2-5 . TRBV7-2 . TGTGCCAGCAGCCCACACGGGGGCGCCCAAGAGACCCAGTACTTC CASSPHGGAQETQYF
TRBJ2-1 . TRBV6-1 TRBD2 TGTGCCAGCAGTAGTAGCGGGGTTTACAATGAGCAGTTCTTC CASSSSGVYNEQFF
TRBJ2-1 few TRBV7-9 . TGTGCCAGCAGCCCGGGGGAATACCACAATGAGCAGTTCTTC CASSPGEYHNEQFF
TRBJ2-1 . TRBV29-1 TRBD1 TGCAGCGTTGAGGGTGCAGGGGGCATGACGGGTGAGCAGTTCTTC CSVEGAGGMTGEQFF
TRBJ1-4 . TRBV6-5 TRBD1 TGTGCCAGCCGCCGGACAGGTGATGAAAAACTGTTTTTT CASRRTGDEKLFF
TRBJ2-3 . TRBV28 TRBD2 TGTGCCAGCAGCTCAGCGGGAGGTGGAGATACGCAGTATTTT CASSSAGGGDTQYF
TRBJ1-1 . TRBV28 TRBD1 TGTGCCAGCAGGTCCGGTACAGGGGTCTCTGAAGCTTTCTTT CASRSGTGVSEAFF
TRBJ2-3 . TRBV5-4 TRBD2 TGTGCCAGCAGCTGGACGCAGCGGGAGGGCCCGAAGTATTTT CASSWTQREGPKYF
TRBJ2-3 . TRBV4-2 . TGTGCCAGCAGCCAAGTCCTAGACCCTAGCACAGATACGCAGTATTTT CASSQVLDPSTDTQYF
TRBJ2-2 few TRBV29-1 . TGCAGCGTTGAGAAAGGCAGGGGAGAAACCGGGGAGCTGTTTTTT CSVEKGRGETGELFF
TRBJ1-2 . TRBV5-4 TRBD1 TGTGCCAGCAGCCTCCAGGGGGCGCGTGGCTACACCTTC CASSLQGARGYTF
TRBJ1-3 . TRBV4-1 TRBD1 TGCGCCAGCAGCCAAGATAGAGGCAGGGGGTCTGGAAACACCATATATTTT CASSQDRGRGSGNTIYF
TRBJ2-3 . TRBV4-1 TRBD2 TGCGCCAGCAGAAGAACCTATAGCGGGGGCACAGATACGCAGTATTTT CASRRTYSGGTDTQYF
TRBJ1-3 . TRBV7-8 . TGTGCCAGCAGCTCCCCGGGCCACTCTGGAAACACCATATATTTT CASSSPGHSGNTIYF
TRBJ1-4 . TRBV7-2 . TGTGCCAGCAGCCTTGTAGGGGAAAAACTGTTTTTT CASSLVGEKLFF
TRBJ2-6 . TRBV19 . TGTGCCAGTAGTATAGAAACGGCTGGGGCCAACGTCCTGACTTTC CASSIETAGANVLTF
TRBJ2-7 . TRBV19 TRBD1 TGTGCCAGTAGTCCCTCGACAGGGTCGTCCTACGAGCAGTACTTC CASSPSTGSSYEQYF
TRBJ2-7 . TRBV5-4 TRBD2 TGTGCCAGCAGCCGGGACTACAACTACGAGCAGTACTTC CASSRDYNYEQYF
TRBJ2-1 few TRBV15 . TGTGCCACCAGCAGAGCTCGTTCCGGGGGAGATTACAATGAGCAGTTCTTC CATSRARSGGDYNEQFF
TRBJ1-2 . TRBV9 TRBD1 TGTGCCAGCAGCGTGTCAGGGGGAACTAACTATGGCTACACCTTC CASSVSGGTNYGYTF
TRBJ1-1 . TRBV18 . TGTGCCAGCTCATCGTACGGGGGGGACACTGAAGCTTTCTTT CASSSYGGDTEAFF
TRBJ2-4 once TRBV19 . TGTGCCAGTAGTATTGCAGGAATGGGGGGAGACATTCAGTACTTC CASSIAGMGGDIQYF
TRBJ1-5 . TRBV5-5 . TGTGCCAGCAGCTTGGAGGGGGGCCGGCCCCAGCCCCAGCATTTT CASSLEGGRPQPQHF
TRBJ2-3 . TRBV5-1 . TGCGCCAGCAGCTTGGGGGGGATAGTGGGCACAGATACGCAGTATTTT CASSLGGIVGTDTQYF